These T cell receptor beta chains were read from a single sample in a study of radiotherapy plus CTLA-4 blockade in lung cancer. TCRdb's table, derived via immunoSEQ multiplex PCR, lists solely in-frame clones and lacks some. This table holds over 70,000 clones, approximately 86% found once. The source material was peripheral blood, sampled from a patient treated with radiotherapy plus ipilimumab. The receptor source for this set is a human donor with non-small cell lung cancer who had a partial response to radiotherapy plus ipilimumab. Both conserved end residues are part of each CDR3. D genes are given only for firm matches. Clone size appears in some rows only: once, few, many, or a class for an expanded clone.

D gene: TRBD1
J gene: TRBJ1-5
V gene: TRBV7-9
clone size: few
CDR3 DNA: TGTGCCAGCAGCTTATCAGGGGGTACGCCCCAGCATTTT
CDR3 protein: CASSLSGGTPQHF

D gene: .
J gene: TRBJ2-3
V gene: TRBV5-3
clone size: .
CDR3 DNA: TGTGCCAGAAGCCCGGAGACGATCAGGGTGGACACAGATACGCAGTATTTT
CDR3 protein: CARSPETIRVDTDTQYF

D gene: .
J gene: TRBJ2-2
V gene: TRBV5-1
clone size: .
CDR3 DNA: TGCGCCAGCAGCTTTAGCGGAAGGGAGCTGTTTTTT
CDR3 protein: CASSFSGRELFF

D gene: .
J gene: TRBJ2-3
V gene: TRBV5-1
clone size: .
CDR3 DNA: TGCGCCAGCAGCACCTACTCCACAGATACGCAGTATTTT
CDR3 protein: CASSTYSTDTQYF

D gene: .
J gene: TRBJ1-2
V gene: TRBV2
clone size: .
CDR3 DNA: TGTGCCAGCAGTGAAGGGACACACTATGGCTACACCTTC
CDR3 protein: CASSEGTHYGYTF

D gene: TRBD2
J gene: TRBJ2-5
V gene: TRBV28
clone size: .
CDR3 DNA: TGTGGCACCCAAACCGGGACTAGCGGGAGGGCCAAAGAGACCCAGTACTTC
CDR3 protein: CGTQTGTSGRAKETQYF

D gene: TRBD2
J gene: TRBJ2-7
V gene: TRBV23-1
clone size: once
CDR3 DNA: TGCGCCAGCACTGGGGGGGGAAGAGCGGACAATTCCTACGAGCAGTACTTC
CDR3 protein: CASTGGGRADNSYEQYF

D gene: .
J gene: TRBJ2-5
V gene: TRBV5-6
clone size: .
CDR3 DNA: TGTGCCAGCAGCTTGGGTCCTTTGGAGACCCAGTACTTC
CDR3 protein: CASSLGPLETQYF

D gene: TRBD1
J gene: TRBJ2-4
V gene: TRBV28
clone size: .
CDR3 DNA: TGTGCCAGCAGCTCACTAGGGACAGGGGGCGCCAAAAACATTCAGTACTTC
CDR3 protein: CASSSLGTGGAKNIQYF

D gene: .
J gene: TRBJ1-4
V gene: TRBV20-1
clone size: .
CDR3 DNA: TGCAGTGTCGGAGGGGATGAAAAACTGTTTTTT
CDR3 protein: CSVGGDEKLFF

D gene: .
J gene: TRBJ2-6
V gene: TRBV19
clone size: .
CDR3 DNA: TGTGCCAGTAGTATAGGGGCGCCTGGGGCCAACGTCCTGACTTTC
CDR3 protein: CASSIGAPGANVLTF

D gene: .
J gene: TRBJ1-5
V gene: TRBV15
clone size: .
CDR3 DNA: TGTGCCACCACCGCGGGGGCTAATCAGCCCCAGCATTTT
CDR3 protein: CATTAGANQPQHF

D gene: TRBD2
J gene: TRBJ2-1
V gene: TRBV7-6
clone size: .
CDR3 DNA: TGTGCCAGCAGCTTACAAGCCGGGACTAGCGGGGGCGGGTACAATGAGCAGTTCTTC
CDR3 protein: CASSLQAGTSGGGYNEQFF

D gene: .
J gene: TRBJ2-2
V gene: TRBV7-9
clone size: .
CDR3 DNA: TGTGCCAGCAGCTTAGCGGGGCAGAACACCGGGGAGCTGTTTTTT
CDR3 protein: CASSLAGQNTGELFF

D gene: TRBD1
J gene: TRBJ2-1
V gene: TRBV18
clone size: .
CDR3 DNA: TGTGCCAGCTCACCCGGACAGGGGGCGCCTGAGCAGTTCTTC
CDR3 protein: CASSPGQGAPEQFF

D gene: .
J gene: TRBJ1-4
V gene: TRBV18
clone size: .
CDR3 DNA: TGTGCCAGCTCACCGCAGGAGGGCGAAAAACTGTTTTTT
CDR3 protein: CASSPQEGEKLFF

D gene: .
J gene: TRBJ2-5
V gene: TRBV28
clone size: .
CDR3 DNA: TGTGCCAGCGGGTATATGACTAACCAAGAGACCCAGTACTTC
CDR3 protein: CASGYMTNQETQYF

D gene: TRBD1
J gene: TRBJ2-7
V gene: TRBV28
clone size: .
CDR3 DNA: TGTGCCAGCAGCACATCCGCGGGACAGGACTACGAGCAGTACTTC
CDR3 protein: CASSTSAGQDYEQYF

D gene: TRBD1
J gene: TRBJ2-5
V gene: TRBV19
clone size: .
CDR3 DNA: TGTGCCAGTAGTACCGGACAGGGTCGACAAGAGACCCAGTACTTC
CDR3 protein: CASSTGQGRQETQYF

D gene: TRBD2
J gene: TRBJ2-3
V gene: TRBV5-6
clone size: .
CDR3 DNA: TGTGCCAGCAGCTTGGGTCCGGCGGGAGTCACAGATACGCAGTATTTT
CDR3 protein: CASSLGPAGVTDTQYF

D gene: .
J gene: TRBJ1-2
V gene: TRBV9
clone size: .
CDR3 DNA: TGTGCCAGCAGCGTAGACACCTCGTACAGCTATGGCTACACCTTC
CDR3 protein: CASSVDTSYSYGYTF

D gene: .
J gene: TRBJ1-1
V gene: TRBV25-1
clone size: .
CDR3 DNA: TGTGCCAGCAGCCCCAGGCCCACCGAAGCTTTCTTT
CDR3 protein: CASSPRPTEAFF

D gene: .
J gene: TRBJ2-1
V gene: TRBV28
clone size: once
CDR3 DNA: TGCGAGACTAATGAGCAGTTCTTC
CDR3 protein: CETNEQFF

D gene: .
J gene: TRBJ2-2
V gene: TRBV18
clone size: .
CDR3 DNA: TGTGCCAGCTCACCGGGTAGACAGCTCGACACCGGGGAGCTGTTTTTT
CDR3 protein: CASSPGRQLDTGELFF

D gene: .
J gene: TRBJ2-5
V gene: TRBV29-1
clone size: few
CDR3 DNA: TGCAGCGTTGAATGGACAAACCAAGAGACCCAGTACTTC
CDR3 protein: CSVEWTNQETQYF

D gene: .
J gene: TRBJ1-1
V gene: TRBV27
clone size: .
CDR3 DNA: TGTGCCAGCAGTCGGACTTTGAACACTGAAGCTTTCTTT
CDR3 protein: CASSRTLNTEAFF

D gene: .
J gene: TRBJ2-3
V gene: TRBV10-1
clone size: .
CDR3 DNA: TGCGCCAGCAGTGAACTATTCGTGGGTGGGAGTCCAGATACGCAGTATTTT
CDR3 protein: CASSELFVGGSPDTQYF

D gene: .
J gene: TRBJ2-1
V gene: TRBV6-6
clone size: .
CDR3 DNA: TGTGCCAGCAGCCCCCTTATGGGCAGGGGTGAGCATGAGCAGTTCTTC
CDR3 protein: CASSPLMGRGEHEQFF

D gene: TRBD2
J gene: TRBJ2-4
V gene: TRBV19
clone size: .
CDR3 DNA: TGTGCCAGTAGTATATGGCGGGAGCTAGCCAAAAACATTCAGTACTTC
CDR3 protein: CASSIWRELAKNIQYF

D gene: .
J gene: TRBJ1-4
V gene: TRBV6-6
clone size: few
CDR3 DNA: TGTGCCAGCAGTTACCAGGCGTCTAATGAAAAACTGTTTTTT
CDR3 protein: CASSYQASNEKLFF

D gene: .
J gene: TRBJ1-1
V gene: TRBV30
clone size: once
CDR3 DNA: TGTGCCTACGGGTACGGGGGCACTGAAGCTTTCTTT
CDR3 protein: CAYGYGGTEAFF

D gene: .
J gene: TRBJ1-3
V gene: TRBV28
clone size: few
CDR3 DNA: TGTGCCAGCGGGGGGTTTGGGTCTGGAAACACCATATATTTT
CDR3 protein: CASGGFGSGNTIYF

D gene: .
J gene: TRBJ2-5
V gene: TRBV11-2
clone size: .
CDR3 DNA: TGTGCCAGCAGCCCAGACAGTTTCCAAGAGACCCAGTACTTC
CDR3 protein: CASSPDSFQETQYF

D gene: .
J gene: TRBJ1-1
V gene: TRBV20-1
clone size: .
CDR3 DNA: TGCAGTGCTCGGGAGGAAGAAGCTTTCTTT
CDR3 protein: CSAREEEAFF

D gene: .
J gene: TRBJ1-5
V gene: TRBV5-3
clone size: once
CDR3 DNA: TGTGCCAGAAGCTTATCGGGGGGCGCGGGCAATCAGCCCCAGCATTTT
CDR3 protein: CARSLSGGAGNQPQHF

D gene: .
J gene: TRBJ2-3
V gene: TRBV7-9
clone size: .
CDR3 DNA: TGTGCCAGCAGCTTAGCGTCAAGCACAGATACGCAGTATTTT
CDR3 protein: CASSLASSTDTQYF

D gene: TRBD1
J gene: TRBJ1-3
V gene: TRBV5-4
clone size: once
CDR3 DNA: TGTGCCAGCAGCCCTTCAGGGGGTCACTCTGGAAACACCATATATTTT
CDR3 protein: CASSPSGGHSGNTIYF

D gene: TRBD1
J gene: TRBJ1-2
V gene: TRBV7-9
clone size: .
CDR3 DNA: TGTGCCAGCAGCCGCCGGACAGGGGTGACTGGCTACACCTTC
CDR3 protein: CASSRRTGVTGYTF